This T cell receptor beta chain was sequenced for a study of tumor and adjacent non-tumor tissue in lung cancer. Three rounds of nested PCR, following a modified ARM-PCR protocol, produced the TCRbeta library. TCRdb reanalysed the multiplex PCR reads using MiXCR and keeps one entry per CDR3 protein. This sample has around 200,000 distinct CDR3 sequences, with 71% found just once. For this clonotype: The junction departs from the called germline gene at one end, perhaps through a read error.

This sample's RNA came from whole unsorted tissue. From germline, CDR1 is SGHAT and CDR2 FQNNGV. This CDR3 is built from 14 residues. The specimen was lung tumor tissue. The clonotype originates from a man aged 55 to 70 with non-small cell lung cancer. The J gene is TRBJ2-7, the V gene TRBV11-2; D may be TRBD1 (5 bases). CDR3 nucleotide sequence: TGTGTCAGCAGCTTAGATCGAAGTCGCCTGGGGCAGTATTTC. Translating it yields CVSSLDRSRLGQYF.